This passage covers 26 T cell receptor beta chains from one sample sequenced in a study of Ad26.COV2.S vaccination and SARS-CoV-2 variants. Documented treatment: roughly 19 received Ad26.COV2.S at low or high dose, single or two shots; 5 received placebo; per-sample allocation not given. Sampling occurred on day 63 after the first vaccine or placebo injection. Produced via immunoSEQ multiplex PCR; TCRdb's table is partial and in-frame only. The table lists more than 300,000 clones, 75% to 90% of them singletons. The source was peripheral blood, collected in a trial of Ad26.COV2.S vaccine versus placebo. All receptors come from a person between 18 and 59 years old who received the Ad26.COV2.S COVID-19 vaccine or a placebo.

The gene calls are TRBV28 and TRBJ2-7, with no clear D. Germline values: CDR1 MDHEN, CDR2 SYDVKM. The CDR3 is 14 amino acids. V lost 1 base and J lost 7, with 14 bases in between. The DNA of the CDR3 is TGTGCCAGCAGTTTATCAATTGGGGTCGGGGAGCAGTACTTC. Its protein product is CASSLSIGVGEQYF.

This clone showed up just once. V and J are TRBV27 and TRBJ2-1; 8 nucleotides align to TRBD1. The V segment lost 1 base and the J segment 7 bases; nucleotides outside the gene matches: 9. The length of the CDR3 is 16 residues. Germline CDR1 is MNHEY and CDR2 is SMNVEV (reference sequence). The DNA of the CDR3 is TGTGCCAGCAGTTTATATCCCGGACAGGGCAGTAATGAGCAGTTCTTC. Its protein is CASSLYPGQGSNEQFF.

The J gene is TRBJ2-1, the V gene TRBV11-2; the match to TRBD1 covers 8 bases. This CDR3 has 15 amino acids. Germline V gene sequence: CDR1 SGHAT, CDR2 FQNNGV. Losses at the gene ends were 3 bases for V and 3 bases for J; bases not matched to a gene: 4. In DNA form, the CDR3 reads TGTGCCAGCAGCTTTCAGGGGGCTTACTACAATGAGCAGTTCTTC. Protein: CASSFQGAYYNEQFF.

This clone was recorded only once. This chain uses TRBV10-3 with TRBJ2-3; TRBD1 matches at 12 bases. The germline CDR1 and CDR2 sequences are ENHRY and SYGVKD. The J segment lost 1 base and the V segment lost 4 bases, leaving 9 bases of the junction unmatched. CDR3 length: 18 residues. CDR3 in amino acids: CAISGPRDRGHGTDTQYF. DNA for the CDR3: TGTGCCATCAGTGGGCCCCGGGACAGGGGGCACGGCACAGATACGCAGTATTTT.

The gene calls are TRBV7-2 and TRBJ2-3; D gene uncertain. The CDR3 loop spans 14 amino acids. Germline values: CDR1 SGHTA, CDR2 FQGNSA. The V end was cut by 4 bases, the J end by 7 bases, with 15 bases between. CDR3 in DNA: TGTGCCAGCAGCTACGACCATGCAAGAAATACGCAGTATTTT. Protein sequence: CASSYDHARNTQYF.

The DNA of the CDR3 is TGTGCCAGCAGTCCACTAGCAATTGAGCAGTTCTTC. It translates to CASSPLAIEQFF. The rearrangement joins TRBV6-2 or TRBV6-3 to TRBJ2-1, with a possible D match to TRBD2 (6 bases). Per germline, CDR1 MNHEY and CDR2 SVGEGT. V was shortened by 5 bases and J by 9 bases, with 11 bases between the two germline ends. CDR3 length: 12 amino acids.

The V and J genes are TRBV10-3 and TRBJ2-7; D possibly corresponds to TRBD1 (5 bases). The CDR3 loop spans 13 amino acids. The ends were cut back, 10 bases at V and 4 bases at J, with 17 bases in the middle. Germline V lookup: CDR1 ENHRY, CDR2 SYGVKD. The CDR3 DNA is TGTGCCACCAAGGGGCCCTTAGGGTACGAGCAGTACTTC. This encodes CATKGPLGYEQYF.

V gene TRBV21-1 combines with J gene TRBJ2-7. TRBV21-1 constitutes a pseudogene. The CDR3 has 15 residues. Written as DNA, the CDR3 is TGTGCCAGCAGCAAAAAAGACCCAAGCTCCTACGAGCAGTACTTC. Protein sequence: CASSKKDPSSYEQYF.

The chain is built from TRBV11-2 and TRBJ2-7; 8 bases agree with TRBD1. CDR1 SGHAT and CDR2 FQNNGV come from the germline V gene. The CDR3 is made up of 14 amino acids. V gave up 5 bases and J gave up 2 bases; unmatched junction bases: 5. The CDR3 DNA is TGTGCCAGCAGCCCGACAGGGGCGGCCTACGAGCAGTACTTC. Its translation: CASSPTGAAYEQYF.

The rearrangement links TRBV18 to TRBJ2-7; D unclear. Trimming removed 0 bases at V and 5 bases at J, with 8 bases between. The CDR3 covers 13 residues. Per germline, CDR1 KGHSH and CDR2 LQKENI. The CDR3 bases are TGTGCCAGCTCACCACCGAATGGGGACGAGCAGTACTTC. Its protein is CASSPPNGDEQYF.

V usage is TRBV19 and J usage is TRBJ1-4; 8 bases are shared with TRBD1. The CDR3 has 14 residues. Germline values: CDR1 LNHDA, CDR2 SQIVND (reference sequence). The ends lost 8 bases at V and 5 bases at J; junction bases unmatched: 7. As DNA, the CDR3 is TGTGCCAGTTCCGGGACAGGCGCAAATGAAAAACTGTTTTTT. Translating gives CASSGTGANEKLFF.

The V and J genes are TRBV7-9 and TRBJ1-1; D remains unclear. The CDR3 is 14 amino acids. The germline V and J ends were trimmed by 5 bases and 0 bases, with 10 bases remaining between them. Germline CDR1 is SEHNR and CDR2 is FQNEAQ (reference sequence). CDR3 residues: CASSLSTVNTEAFF. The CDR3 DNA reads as TGTGCCAGCAGCCTATCTACAGTGAACACTGAAGCTTTCTTT.

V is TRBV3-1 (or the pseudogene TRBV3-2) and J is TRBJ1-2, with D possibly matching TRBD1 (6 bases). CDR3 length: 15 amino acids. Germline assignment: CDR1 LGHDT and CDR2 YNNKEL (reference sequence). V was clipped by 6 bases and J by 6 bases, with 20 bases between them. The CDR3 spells CASSYRDTRRNGYTF. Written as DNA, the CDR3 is TGTGCCAGCAGTTACCGGGACACCCGGAGGAATGGCTACACCTTC.

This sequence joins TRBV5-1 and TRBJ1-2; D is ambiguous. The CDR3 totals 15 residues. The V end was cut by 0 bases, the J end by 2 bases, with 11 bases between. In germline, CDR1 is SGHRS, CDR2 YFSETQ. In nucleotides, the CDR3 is TGCGCCAGCAGCTTGGGACTGGAAAACAACTATGGCTACACCTTC. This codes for CASSLGLENNYGYTF. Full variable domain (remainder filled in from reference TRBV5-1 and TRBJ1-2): KAGVTQTPRYLIKTRGQQVTLSCSPISGHRSVSWYQQTPGQGLQFLFEYFSETQRNKGNFPGRFSGRQFSNSRSEMNVSTLELGDSALYLCASSLGLENNYGYTFGSGTRLTVV.

The CDR3: CASSLITGGKGYEQYF. In nucleotides, the CDR3 is TGTGCCAGCAGCCTAATCACAGGGGGGAAAGGCTACGAGCAGTACTTC. This rearrangement joins TRBV21-1 to TRBJ2-7; the table's D call, TRBD1, was not checked against the DNA. TRBV21-1 is flagged as a pseudogene. There are 16 residues in the CDR3.

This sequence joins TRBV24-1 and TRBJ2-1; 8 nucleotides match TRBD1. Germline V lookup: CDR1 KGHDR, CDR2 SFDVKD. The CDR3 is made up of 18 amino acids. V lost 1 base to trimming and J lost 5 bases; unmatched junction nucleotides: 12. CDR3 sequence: CATSDFPTGKDRDNEQFF. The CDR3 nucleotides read TGTGCCACCAGTGATTTCCCAACCGGAAAGGACAGGGACAATGAGCAGTTCTTC.

The CDR3 loop reads CASRSLSTNEKLFF. The DNA of the CDR3 is TGTGCCAGCAGGTCCCTTTCAACTAATGAAAAACTGTTTTTT. The rearrangement uses TRBV28 and TRBJ1-4; D is unresolved. Trimming pared 6 bases from V and 0 bases from J, leaving 8 bases between. The length of the CDR3 is 14 residues. Germline CDR1 reads MDHEN; CDR2 reads SYDVKM. Supplemented by reference TRBV28 and TRBJ1-4, the full variable domain reads DVKVTQSSRYLVKRTGEKVFLECVQDMDHENMFWYRQDPGLGLRLIYFSYDVKMKEKGDIPEGYSVSREKKERFSLILESASTNQTSMYLCASRSLSTNEKLFFGSGTQLSVL.

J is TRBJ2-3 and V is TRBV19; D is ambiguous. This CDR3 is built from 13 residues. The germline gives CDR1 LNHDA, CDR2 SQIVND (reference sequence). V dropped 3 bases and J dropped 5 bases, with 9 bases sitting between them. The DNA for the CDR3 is TGTGCCAGTAGTATGGACCACAGAGATACGCAGTATTTT. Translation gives CASSMDHRDTQYF.

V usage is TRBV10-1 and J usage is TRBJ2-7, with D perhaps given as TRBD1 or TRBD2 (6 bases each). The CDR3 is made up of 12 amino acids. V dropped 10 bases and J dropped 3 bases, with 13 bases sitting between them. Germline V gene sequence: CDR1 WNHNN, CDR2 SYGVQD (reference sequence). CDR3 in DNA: TGCGCCATGCCGGAGGGGGGCTACGAGCAGTACTTC. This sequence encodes CAMPEGGYEQYF.

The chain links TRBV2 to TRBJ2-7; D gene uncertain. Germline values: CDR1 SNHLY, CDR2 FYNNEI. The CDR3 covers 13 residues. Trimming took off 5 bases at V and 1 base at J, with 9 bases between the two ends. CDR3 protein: CASSQLGSYEQYF. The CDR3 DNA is TGTGCCAGCAGTCAACTGGGGTCCTACGAGCAGTACTTC.

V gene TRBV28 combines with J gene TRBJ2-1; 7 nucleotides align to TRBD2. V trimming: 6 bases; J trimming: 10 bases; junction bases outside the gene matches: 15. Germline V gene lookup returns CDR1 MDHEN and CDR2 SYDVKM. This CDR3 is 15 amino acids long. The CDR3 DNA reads TGTGCCAGCAGCCCGCTGTATCTTAGCGGGTACGAGCAGTTCTTC. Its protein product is CASSPLYLSGYEQFF.

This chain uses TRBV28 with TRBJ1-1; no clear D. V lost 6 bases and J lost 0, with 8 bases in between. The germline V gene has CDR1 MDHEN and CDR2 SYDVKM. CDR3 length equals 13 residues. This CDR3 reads CASSAPLNTEAFF. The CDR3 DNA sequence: TGTGCCAGCAGCGCCCCCTTGAACACTGAAGCTTTCTTT.

CDR3 DNA: TGTGCCAGCAGTTGGGGGGTGAGCACAGATACGCAGTATTTT. Protein: CASSWGVSTDTQYF. J is TRBJ2-3 and V is TRBV25-1; possibly TRBD2 for D (6 bases). The germline V gene has CDR1 MGHDK and CDR2 SYGVNS. The CDR3 loop spans 14 amino acids. Trimming removed 5 bases at V and 0 bases at J, with 9 bases between.

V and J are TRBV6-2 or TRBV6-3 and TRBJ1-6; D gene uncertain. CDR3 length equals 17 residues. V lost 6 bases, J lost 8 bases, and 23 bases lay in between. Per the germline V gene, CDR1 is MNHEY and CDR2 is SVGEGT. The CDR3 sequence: CASSAVPYENTDSPLHF. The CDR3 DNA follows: TGTGCCAGCAGCGCCGTTCCATACGAGAATACGGATTCACCCCTCCACTTT.

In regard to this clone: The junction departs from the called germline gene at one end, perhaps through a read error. The CDR3 DNA sequence: TGTGCCAGCTCCGGAATCTCCCACGAGCAGTACTTC. Translating gives CASSGISHEQYF. The chain uses TRBV7-6 and TRBJ2-7; D gene uncertain. Looked up from germline, CDR1 is SGHVS and CDR2 is FNYEAQ. This CDR3 has 12 residues.

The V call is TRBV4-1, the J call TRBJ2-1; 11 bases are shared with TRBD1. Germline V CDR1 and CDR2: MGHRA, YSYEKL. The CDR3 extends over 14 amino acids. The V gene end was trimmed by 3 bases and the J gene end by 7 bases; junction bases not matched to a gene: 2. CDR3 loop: CASSQDRGLNEQFF. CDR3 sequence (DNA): TGCGCCAGCAGCCAGGACAGGGGGCTGAATGAGCAGTTCTTC.